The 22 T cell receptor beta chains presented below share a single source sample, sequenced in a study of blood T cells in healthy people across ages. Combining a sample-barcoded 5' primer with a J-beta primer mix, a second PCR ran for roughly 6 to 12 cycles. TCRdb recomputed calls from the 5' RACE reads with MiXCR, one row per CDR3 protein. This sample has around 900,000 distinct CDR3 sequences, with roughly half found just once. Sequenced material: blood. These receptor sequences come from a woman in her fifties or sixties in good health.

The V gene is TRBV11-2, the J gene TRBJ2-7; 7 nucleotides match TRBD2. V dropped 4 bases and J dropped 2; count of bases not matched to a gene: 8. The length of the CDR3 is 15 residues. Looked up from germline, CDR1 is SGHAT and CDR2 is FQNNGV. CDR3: CASSSTGGETYEQYF. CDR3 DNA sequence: TGTGCCAGCAGCTCCACGGGAGGAGAAACCTACGAGCAGTACTTC.

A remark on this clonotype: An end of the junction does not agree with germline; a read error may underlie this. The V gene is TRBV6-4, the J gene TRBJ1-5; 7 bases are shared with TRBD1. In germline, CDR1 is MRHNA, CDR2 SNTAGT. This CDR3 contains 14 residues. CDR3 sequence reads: CAGSSTGGNQPQHF. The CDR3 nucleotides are TGTGCCGGCAGTTCTACAGGGGGCAATCAGCCCCAGCATTTT.

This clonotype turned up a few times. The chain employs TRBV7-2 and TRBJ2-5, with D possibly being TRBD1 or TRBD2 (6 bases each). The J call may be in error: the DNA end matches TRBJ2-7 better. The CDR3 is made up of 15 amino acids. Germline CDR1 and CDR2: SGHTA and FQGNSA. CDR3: CASSLAGGGRYEQYF. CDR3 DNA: TGTGCCAGCAGCTTGGCTGGAGGGGGTCGGTACGAGCAGTACTTC.

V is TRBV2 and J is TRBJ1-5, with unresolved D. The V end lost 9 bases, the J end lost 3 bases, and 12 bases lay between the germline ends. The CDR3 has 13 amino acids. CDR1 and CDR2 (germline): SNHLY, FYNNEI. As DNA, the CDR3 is TGTGCCAGTGGGGAGTGGGCCAATCAGCCCCAGCATTTT. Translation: CASGEWANQPQHF.

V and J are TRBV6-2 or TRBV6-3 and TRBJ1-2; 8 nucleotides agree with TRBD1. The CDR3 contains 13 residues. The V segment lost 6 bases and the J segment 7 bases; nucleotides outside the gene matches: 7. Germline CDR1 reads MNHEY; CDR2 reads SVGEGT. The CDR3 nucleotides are TGTGCCAGCAGAGAGACAGGGGTCAGTGGCTACACCTTC. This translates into CASRETGVSGYTF.

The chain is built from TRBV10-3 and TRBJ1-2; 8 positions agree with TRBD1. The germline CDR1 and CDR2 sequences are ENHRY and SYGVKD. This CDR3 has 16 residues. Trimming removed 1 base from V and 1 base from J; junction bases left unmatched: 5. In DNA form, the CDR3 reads TGTGCCATCAGTGAGTGGAGGACAGGGATTAACTATGGCTACACCTTC. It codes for CAISEWRTGINYGYTF.

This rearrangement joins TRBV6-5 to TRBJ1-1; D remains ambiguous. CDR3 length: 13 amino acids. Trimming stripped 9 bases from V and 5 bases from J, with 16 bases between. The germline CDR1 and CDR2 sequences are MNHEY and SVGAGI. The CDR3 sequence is CASFPRTETEAFF. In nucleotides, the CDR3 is TGTGCCAGTTTCCCCAGGACTGAAACTGAAGCTTTCTTT.

DNA of the CDR3: TGTGCCAGCAGTTACTTTCCAACAGATACGCAGTATTTT. This encodes CASSYFPTDTQYF. The chain couples TRBV6-2 or TRBV6-3 to TRBJ2-3, with D hard to call. The CDR3 totals 13 residues. Trimming pared 1 base from V and 3 bases from J, leaving 5 bases between. In germline, CDR1 is MNHEY, CDR2 SVGEGT.

For the CDR3, the DNA is TGCGCCAGCAGCCAAGGACTCCCCACGGATAATTCACCCCTCCACTTT. It encodes CASSQGLPTDNSPLHF. The chain employs TRBV4-1 and TRBJ1-6; D is ambiguous. The CDR3 extends over 16 amino acids. CDR1 is MGHRA and CDR2 is YSYEKL in the germline V gene. Trimming pared 1 base from V and 5 bases from J, leaving 12 bases between.

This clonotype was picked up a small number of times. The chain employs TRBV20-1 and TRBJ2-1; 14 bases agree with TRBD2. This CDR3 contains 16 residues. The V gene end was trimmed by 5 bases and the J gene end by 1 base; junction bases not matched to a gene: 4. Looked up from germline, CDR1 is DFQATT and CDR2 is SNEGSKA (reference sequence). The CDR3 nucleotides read TGCAGTGCTGGGACTAGCGGGGGTGTTTCCTACAATGAGCAGTTCTTC. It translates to CSAGTSGGVSYNEQFF.

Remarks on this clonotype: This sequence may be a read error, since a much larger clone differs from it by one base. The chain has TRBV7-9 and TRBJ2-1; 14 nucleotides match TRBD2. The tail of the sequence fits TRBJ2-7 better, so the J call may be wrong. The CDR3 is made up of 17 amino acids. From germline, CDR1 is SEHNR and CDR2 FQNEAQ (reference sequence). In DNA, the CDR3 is TGTGCCAGCAGCTTAACCGGGACTAGCGGGAGTTGGTATGAGCAGTACTTC. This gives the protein CASSLTGTSGSWYEQYF.

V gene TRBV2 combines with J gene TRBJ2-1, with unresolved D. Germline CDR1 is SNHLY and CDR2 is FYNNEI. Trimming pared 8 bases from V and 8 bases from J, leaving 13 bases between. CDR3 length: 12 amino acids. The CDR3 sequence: CASRSLADEQFF. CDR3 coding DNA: TGTGCCAGCCGGAGTCTCGCCGATGAGCAGTTCTTC.

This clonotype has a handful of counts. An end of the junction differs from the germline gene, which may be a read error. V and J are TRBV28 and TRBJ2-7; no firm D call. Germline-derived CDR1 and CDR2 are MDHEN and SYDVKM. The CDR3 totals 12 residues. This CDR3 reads CATGDVSNEQYF. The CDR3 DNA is TGTGCCACCGGCGACGTCTCCAACGAGCAGTACTTC.

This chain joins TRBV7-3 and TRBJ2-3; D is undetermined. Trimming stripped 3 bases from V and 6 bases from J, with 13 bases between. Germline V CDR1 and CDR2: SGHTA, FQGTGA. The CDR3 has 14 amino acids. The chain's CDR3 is CASSLTGSRDTQYF. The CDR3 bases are TGTGCCAGCAGCTTGACTGGATCAAGGGATACGCAGTATTTT.

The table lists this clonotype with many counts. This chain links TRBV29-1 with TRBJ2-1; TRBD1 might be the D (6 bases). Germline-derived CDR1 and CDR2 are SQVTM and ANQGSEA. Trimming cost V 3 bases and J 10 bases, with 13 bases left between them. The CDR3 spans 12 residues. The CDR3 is CSVEGDKREQFF. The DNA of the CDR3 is TGCAGCGTTGAGGGGGACAAAAGGGAGCAGTTCTTC.

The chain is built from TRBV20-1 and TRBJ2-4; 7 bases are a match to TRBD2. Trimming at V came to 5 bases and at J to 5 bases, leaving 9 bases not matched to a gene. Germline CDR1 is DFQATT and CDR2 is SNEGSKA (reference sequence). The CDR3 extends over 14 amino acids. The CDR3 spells CSARTSLVENIQYF. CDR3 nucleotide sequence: TGCAGTGCTCGGACTAGTTTGGTAGAAAACATTCAGTACTTC.

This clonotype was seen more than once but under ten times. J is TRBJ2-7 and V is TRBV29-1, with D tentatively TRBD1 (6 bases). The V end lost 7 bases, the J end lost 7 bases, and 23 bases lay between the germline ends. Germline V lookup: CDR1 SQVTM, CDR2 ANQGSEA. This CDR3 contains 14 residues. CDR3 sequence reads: CSAVVSGAVEEQYF. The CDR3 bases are TGCAGCGCTGTAGTGTCAGGGGCGGTGGAGGAGCAGTACTTC.

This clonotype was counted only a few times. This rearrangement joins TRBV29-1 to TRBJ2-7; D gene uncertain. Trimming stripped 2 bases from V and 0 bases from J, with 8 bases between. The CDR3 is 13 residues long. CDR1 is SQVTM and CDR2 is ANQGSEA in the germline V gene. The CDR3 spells CSVEMMGSYEQYF. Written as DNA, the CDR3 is TGCAGCGTTGAAATGATGGGCTCCTACGAGCAGTACTTC.

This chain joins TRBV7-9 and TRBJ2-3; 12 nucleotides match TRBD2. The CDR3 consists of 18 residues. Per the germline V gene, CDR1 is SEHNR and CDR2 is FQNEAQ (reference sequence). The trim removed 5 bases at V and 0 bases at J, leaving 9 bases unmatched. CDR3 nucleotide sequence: TGTGCCAGCAGCGCCGGGACTAGCGGGCGTCCTAGCACAGATACGCAGTATTTT. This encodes CASSAGTSGRPSTDTQYF.

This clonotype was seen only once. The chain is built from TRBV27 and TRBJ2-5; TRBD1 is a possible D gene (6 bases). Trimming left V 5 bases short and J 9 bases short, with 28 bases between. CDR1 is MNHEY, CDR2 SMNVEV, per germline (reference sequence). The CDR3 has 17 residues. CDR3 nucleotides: TGTGCCAGCAGTCCGTCCTACTCGTCAGCCTCCCACAGGGCCCAGTACTTC. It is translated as CASSPSYSSASHRAQYF.

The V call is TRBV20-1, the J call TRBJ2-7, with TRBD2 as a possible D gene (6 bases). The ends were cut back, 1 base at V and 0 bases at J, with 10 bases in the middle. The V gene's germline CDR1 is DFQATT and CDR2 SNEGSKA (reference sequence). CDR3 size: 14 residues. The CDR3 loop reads CSARVLTSSYEQYF. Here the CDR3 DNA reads TGCAGTGCTAGAGTTCTGACTAGCTCCTACGAGCAGTACTTC.

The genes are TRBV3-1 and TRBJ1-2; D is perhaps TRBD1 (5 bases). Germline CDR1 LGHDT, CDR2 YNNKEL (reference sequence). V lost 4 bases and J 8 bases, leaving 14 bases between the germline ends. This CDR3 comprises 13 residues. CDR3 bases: TGTGCCAGCAGCCCCTTTTTGGGGGACGGCTACACCTTC. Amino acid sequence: CASSPFLGDGYTF.